This paragraph reports one T cell receptor (beta chain). Its antigen remains unknown. The source of the sample is a study of T cells after yellow fever vaccination. TCRdb processed the 5' RACE reads anew with MiXCR; each CDR3 protein has one entry. The top ten hold about a third of the sample, which has approximately 150,000 distinct CDR3 sequences, 7% to 10% seen once. Trimming removed 4 bases from V and 0 bases from J; junction bases left unmatched: 13. There are 18 residues in the CDR3. Germline values: CDR1 MDHEN, CDR2 SYDVKM. Points from the study as a whole: The CD4 and CD8 compartments had a small share of their clonotypes in common.

This sequence originates from a young man who received the YFV17D yellow fever vaccine. V is TRBV28 and J is TRBJ1-1; TRBD1 agrees at 8 bases. The sequencing used CD8+ T cells sorted from PBMCs, collected 45 days after the yellow fever booster vaccination. DNA of the CDR3: TGTGCCAGCAGTTCCCGGGTCTGGACAGGGCCCATGAACACTGAAGCTTTCTTT. Translation gives CASSSRVWTGPMNTEAFF.